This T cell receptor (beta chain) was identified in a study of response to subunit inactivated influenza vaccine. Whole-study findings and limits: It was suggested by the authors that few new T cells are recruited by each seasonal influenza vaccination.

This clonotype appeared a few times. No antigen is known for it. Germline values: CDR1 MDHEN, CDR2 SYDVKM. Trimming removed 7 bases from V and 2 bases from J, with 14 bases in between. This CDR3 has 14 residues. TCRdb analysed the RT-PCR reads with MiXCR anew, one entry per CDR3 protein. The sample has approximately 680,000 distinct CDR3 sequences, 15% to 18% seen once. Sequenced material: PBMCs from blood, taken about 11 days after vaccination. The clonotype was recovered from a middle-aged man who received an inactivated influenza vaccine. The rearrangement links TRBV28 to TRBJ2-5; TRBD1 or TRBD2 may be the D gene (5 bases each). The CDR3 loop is CASTSLGVQETQYF. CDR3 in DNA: TGTGCCAGCACCTCCCTGGGGGTACAAGAGACCCAGTACTTC.